The sequence of this T cell receptor beta chain was determined in a study of T cells in Graves' hyperthyroidism and ophthalmopathy. Germline V CDR1 and CDR2: SGHNT, YYREEE (reference sequence). This CDR3 contains 15 residues. V lost 0 bases, J lost 5 bases, and 15 bases lay in between. There were TCR beta CDR3 regions amplified from RNA transcripts. When the TCR CDR3 underwent first-round RT-PCR, the HTBI primer set was used. MiXCR, applied by TCRdb to the multiplex PCR reads, yields one record per CDR3 protein. The table records about 720,000 distinct CDR3 sequences, about 17% of them present only once.

The sequencing input was blood. The origin of this receptor is a woman aged 45-60 years with Graves' hyperthyroidism that later progressed to Graves' ophthalmopathy. The chain uses TRBV5-4 and TRBJ2-7; a possible D gene is TRBD1 (6 bases). Written as DNA, the CDR3 is TGTGCCAGCAGCTTGGAGCCAGGGGAAGGAAACGAGCAGTACTTC. Its protein is CASSLEPGEGNEQYF.